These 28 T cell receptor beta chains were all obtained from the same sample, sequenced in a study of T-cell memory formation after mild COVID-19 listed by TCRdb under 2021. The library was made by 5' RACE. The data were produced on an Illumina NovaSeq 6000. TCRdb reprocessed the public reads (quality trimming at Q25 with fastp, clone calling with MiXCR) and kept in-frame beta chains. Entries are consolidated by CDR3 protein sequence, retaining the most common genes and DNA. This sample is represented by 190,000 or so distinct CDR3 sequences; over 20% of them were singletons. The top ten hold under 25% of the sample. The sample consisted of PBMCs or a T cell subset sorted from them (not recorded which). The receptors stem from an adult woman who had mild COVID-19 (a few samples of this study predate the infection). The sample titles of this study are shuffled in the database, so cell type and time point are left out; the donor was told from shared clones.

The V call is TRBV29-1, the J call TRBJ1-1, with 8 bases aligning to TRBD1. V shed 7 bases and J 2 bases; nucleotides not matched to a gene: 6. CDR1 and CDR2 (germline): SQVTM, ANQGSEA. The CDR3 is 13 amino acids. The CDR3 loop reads CSADRDPNTEAFF. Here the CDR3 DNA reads TGCAGCGCGGACAGGGACCCTAACACTGAAGCTTTCTTT.

This chain's CDR3 is CASSIDQGLSNQPQHF. CDR3 nucleotides: TGTGCCAGTAGTATAGACCAGGGCCTAAGCAATCAGCCCCAGCATTTT. V gene TRBV19 combines with J gene TRBJ1-5, with a weak D call TRBD1 (5 bases). CDR3 length: 16 residues. V lost 0 bases and J lost 1, with 10 bases in between. CDR1 is LNHDA and CDR2 is SQIVND in the germline V gene (reference sequence).

The CDR3 nucleotides read TGTGCCAGCAGTCCCGTAGCGGGAGGGCCGGTCTACGAGCAGTACTTC. Residues: CASSPVAGGPVYEQYF. The V call is TRBV6-5, the J call TRBJ2-7, with 11 bases aligning to TRBD2. The CDR3 sequence is 16 residues long. CDR1 is MNHEY, CDR2 SVGAGI, per germline. The J segment lost 3 bases and the V segment lost 5 bases, leaving 9 bases of the junction unmatched.

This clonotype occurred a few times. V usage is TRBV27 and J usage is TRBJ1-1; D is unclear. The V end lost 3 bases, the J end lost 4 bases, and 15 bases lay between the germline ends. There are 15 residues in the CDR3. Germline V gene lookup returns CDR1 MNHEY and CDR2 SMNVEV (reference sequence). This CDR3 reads CASSFNGDTSTEAFF. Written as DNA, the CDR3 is TGTGCCAGCAGTTTTAATGGGGATACGAGCACTGAAGCTTTCTTT.

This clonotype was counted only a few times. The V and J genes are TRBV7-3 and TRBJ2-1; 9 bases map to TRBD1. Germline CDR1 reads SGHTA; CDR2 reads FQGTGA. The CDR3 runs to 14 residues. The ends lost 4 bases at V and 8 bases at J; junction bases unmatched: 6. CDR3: CASSYTGGVDEQFF. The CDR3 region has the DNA TGTGCCAGCAGCTATACAGGGGGCGTCGATGAGCAGTTCTTC.

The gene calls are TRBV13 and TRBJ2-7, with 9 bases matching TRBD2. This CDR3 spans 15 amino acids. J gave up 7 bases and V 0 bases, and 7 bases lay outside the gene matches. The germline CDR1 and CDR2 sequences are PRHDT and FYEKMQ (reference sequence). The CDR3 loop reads CASSLGSVAGEEQYF. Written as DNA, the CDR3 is TGTGCCAGCAGCTTAGGTTCCGTAGCGGGAGAGGAGCAGTACTTC.

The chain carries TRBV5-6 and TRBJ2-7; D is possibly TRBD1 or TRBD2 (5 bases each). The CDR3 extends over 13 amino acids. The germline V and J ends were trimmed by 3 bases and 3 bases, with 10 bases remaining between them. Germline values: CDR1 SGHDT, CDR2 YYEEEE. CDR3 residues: CASSWGPSYEQYF. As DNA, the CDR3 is TGTGCCAGCAGCTGGGGACCGAGCTACGAGCAGTACTTC.

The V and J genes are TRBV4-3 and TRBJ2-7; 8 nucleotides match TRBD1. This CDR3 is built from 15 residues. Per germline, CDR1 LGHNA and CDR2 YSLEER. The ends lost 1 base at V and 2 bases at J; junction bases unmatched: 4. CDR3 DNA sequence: TGCGCCAGCAGCCAAGGACAGGGGATGGCCTACGAGCAGTACTTC. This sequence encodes CASSQGQGMAYEQYF.

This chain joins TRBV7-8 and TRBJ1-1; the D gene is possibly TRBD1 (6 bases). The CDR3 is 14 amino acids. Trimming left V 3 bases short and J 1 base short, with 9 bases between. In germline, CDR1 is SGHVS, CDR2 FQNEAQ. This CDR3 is CASSFMTGNTEAFF. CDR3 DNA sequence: TGTGCCAGCAGCTTCATGACAGGGAACACTGAAGCTTTCTTT.

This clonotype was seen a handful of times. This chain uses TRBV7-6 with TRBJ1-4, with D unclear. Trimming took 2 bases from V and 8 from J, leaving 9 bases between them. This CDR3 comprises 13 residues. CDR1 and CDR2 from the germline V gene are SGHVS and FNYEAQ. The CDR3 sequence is CASSLSREEKLFF. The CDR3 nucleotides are TGTGCCAGCAGCTTAAGCCGGGAAGAAAAACTGTTTTTT. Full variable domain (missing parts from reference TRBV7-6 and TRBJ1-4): GAGVSQSPRYKVTKRGQDVALRCDPISGHVSLYWYRQALGQGPEFLTYFNYEAQQDKSGLPNDRFSAERPEGSISTLTIQRTEQRDSAMYRCASSLSREEKLFFGSGTQLSVL.

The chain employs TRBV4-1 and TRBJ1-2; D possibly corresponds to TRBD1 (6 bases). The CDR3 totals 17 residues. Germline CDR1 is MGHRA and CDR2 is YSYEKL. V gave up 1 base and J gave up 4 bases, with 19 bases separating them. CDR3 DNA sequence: TGCGCCAGCAGCCAAGGCAAGGACAGCCATCCCGTCTATGGCTACACCTTC. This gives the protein CASSQGKDSHPVYGYTF.

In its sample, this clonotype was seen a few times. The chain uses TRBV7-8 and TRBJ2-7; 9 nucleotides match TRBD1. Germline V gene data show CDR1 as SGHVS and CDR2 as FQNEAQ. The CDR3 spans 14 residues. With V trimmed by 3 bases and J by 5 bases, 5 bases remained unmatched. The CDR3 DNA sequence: TGTGCCAGCAGCTTCGGGACAGGGATCCACGAGCAGTACTTC. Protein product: CASSFGTGIHEQYF. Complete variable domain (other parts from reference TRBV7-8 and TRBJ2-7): GAGVSQSPRYKVAKRGQDVALRCDPISGHVSLFWYQQALGQGPEFLTYFQNEAQLDKSGLPSDRFFAERPEGSVSTLKIQRTQQEDSAVYLCASSFGTGIHEQYFGPGTRLTVT.

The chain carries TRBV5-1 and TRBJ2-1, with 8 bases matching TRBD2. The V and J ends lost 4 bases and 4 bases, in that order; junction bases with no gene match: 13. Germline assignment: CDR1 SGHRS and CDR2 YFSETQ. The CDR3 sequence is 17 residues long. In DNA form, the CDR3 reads TGCGCCAGCAGCCCAGGGTCGGGGGGGATCTATTACAATGAGCAGTTCTTC. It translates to CASSPGSGGIYYNEQFF.

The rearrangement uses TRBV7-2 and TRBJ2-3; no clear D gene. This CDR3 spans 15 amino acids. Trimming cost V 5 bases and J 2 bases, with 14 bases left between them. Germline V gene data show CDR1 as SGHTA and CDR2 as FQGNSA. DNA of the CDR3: TGTGCCAGCAGCCCCCGGCAGCCGATCACAGATACGCAGTATTTT. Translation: CASSPRQPITDTQYF. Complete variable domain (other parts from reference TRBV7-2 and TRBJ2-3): GAGVSQSPSNKVTEKGKDVELRCDPISGHTALYWYRQSLGQGLEFLIYFQGNSAPDKSGLPSDRFSAERTGGSVSTLTIQRTQQEDSAVYLCASSPRQPITDTQYFGPGTRLTVL.

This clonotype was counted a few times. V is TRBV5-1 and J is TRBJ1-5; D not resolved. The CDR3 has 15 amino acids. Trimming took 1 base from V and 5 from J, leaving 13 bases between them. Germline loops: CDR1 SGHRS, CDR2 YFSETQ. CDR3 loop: CASSLIGLNDQPQHF. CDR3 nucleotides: TGCGCCAGCAGCTTGATAGGGTTGAATGATCAGCCCCAGCATTTT.

CDR3 in DNA: TGTGCCAGCAGTGAGGGAGGGAGCGCTTACTACGAGCAGTACTTC. As protein: CASSEGGSAYYEQYF. The chain carries TRBV6-1 and TRBJ2-7, with 7 bases matching TRBD2. J lost 3 bases, V lost 3 bases, and 8 bases had no gene match. The CDR3 totals 15 residues. Germline V lookup: CDR1 MNHNS, CDR2 SASEGT.

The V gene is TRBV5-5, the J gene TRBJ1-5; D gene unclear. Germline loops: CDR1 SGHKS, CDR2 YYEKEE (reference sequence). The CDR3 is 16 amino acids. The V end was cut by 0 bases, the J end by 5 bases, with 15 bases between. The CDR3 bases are TGTGCCAGCAGCTTGGCTTCGGTCTCGGACGATCAGCCCCAGCATTTT. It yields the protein CASSLASVSDDQPQHF. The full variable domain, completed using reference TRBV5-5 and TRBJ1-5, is DAGVTQSPTHLIKTRGQQVTLRCSPISGHKSVSWYQQVLGQGPQFIFQYYEKEERGRGNFPDRFSARQFPNYSSELNVNALLLGDSALYLCASSLASVSDDQPQHFGDGTRLSIL.

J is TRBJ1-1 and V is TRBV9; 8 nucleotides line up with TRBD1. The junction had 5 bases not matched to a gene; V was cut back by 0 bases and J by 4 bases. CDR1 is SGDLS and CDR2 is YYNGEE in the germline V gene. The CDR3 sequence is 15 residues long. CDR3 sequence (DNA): TGTGCCAGCAGCGTAGATGACAGGGGCTTCACTGAAGCTTTCTTT. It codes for CASSVDDRGFTEAFF.

For the CDR3, the DNA is TGTGCCAGCAGCCAAGCGACAGGTCGGGTAAATCAGCCCCAGCATTTT. It encodes CASSQATGRVNQPQHF. The genes are TRBV4-2 and TRBJ1-5, with D possibly matching TRBD1 (6 bases). V lost 1 base, J lost 4 bases, and 14 bases lay in between. This CDR3 spans 16 amino acids. Germline CDR1 is LGHNA and CDR2 is YNFKEQ.

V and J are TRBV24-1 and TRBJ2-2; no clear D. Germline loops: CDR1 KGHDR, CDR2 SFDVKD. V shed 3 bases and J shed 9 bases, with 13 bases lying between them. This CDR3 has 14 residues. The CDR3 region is CATSDPGSRRELFF. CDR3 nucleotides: TGTGCCACCAGTGATCCCGGGTCCCGGAGGGAGCTGTTTTTT.

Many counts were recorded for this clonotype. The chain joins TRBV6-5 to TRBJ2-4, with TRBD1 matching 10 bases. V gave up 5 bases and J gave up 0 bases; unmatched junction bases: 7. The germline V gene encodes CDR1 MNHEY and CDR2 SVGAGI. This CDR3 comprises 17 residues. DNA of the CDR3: TGTGCCAGCAGTGGGGACAGGGGAATTGTAGCCAAAAACATTCAGTACTTC. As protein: CASSGDRGIVAKNIQYF.

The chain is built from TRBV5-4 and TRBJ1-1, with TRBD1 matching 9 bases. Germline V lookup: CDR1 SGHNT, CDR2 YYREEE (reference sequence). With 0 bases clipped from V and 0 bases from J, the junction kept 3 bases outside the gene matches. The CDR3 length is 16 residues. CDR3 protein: CASSLAGTGMNTEAFF. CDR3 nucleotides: TGTGCCAGCAGCTTGGCCGGGACAGGGATGAACACTGAAGCTTTCTTT.

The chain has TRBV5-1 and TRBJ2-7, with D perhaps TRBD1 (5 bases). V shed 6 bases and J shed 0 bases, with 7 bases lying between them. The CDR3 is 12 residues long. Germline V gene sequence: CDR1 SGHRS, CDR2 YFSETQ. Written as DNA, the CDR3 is TGCGCCAGCAAGACAGACTCCTACGAGCAGTACTTC. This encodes CASKTDSYEQYF.

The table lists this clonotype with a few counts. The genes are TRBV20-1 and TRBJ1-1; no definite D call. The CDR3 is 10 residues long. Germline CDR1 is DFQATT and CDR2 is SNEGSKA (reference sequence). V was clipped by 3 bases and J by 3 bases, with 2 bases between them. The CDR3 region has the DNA TGCAGTGCTAGCCACACTGAAGCTTTCTTT. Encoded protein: CSASHTEAFF.

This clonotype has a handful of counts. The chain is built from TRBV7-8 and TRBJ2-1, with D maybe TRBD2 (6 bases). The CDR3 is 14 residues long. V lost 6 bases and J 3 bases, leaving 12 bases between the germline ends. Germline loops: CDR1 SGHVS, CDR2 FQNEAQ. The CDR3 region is CASSSRRDYNEQFF. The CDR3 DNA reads TGTGCCAGCAGTTCCAGGCGGGACTACAATGAGCAGTTCTTC.

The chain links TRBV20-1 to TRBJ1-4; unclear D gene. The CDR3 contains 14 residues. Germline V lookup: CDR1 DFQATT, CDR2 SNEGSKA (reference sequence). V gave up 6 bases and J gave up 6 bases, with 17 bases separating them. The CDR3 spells CSANGRTVYEKLFF. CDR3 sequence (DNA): TGCAGTGCCAACGGAAGGACGGTTTATGAAAAACTGTTTTTT.

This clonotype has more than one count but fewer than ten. Here the CDR3 DNA reads TGTGCCAGCAGCTCCGGGACAGGGGGCAATGGTCGTTACAATGAGCAGTTCTTC. Translation gives CASSSGTGGNGRYNEQFF. The rearrangement joins TRBV3-1 to TRBJ2-1, with TRBD1 identical over 12 bases. The CDR3 runs to 18 residues. V lost 5 bases and J lost 4; bases outside the gene matches: 12. Germline-derived CDR1 and CDR2 are LGHDT and YNNKEL (reference sequence).

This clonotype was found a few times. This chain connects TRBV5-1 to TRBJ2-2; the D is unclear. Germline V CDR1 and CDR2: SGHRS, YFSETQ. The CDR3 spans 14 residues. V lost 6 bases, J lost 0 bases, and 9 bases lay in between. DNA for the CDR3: TGCGCCAGCACCTTCAGTCCGAACACCGGGGAGCTGTTTTTT. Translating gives CASTFSPNTGELFF. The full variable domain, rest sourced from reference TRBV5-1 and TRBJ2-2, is KAGVTQTPRYLIKTRGQQVTLSCSPISGHRSVSWYQQTPGQGLQFLFEYFSETQRNKGNFPGRFSGRQFSNSRSEMNVSTLELGDSALYLCASTFSPNTGELFFGEGSRLTVL.